This TCR beta chain was sequenced during a study of T cell responses to AZD1222 COVID-19 vaccine (dated by TCRdb to the early 2020s). Study-level background: A total of just over 230 trial participants underwent TCR sequencing, of whom around 210 had received two doses of AZD1222 and about 26 had received two doses of the MenACWY control vaccine. Enrollment into the trials was organized by age into subgroups of 18-55, 56-69 and 70-plus years, and those subgroups contained roughly 150, 30 and 60 TCR-sequenced participants, respectively. The paper's findings and limits, for the study overall: Vaccine-associated CD4 TCRs spanned the whole spike protein, with dominant responses in regions 160-218 and 743-854. The 56-69-year group was small, and its depth increase did not reach significance, likely because of low power. Participants were mostly white British, with more females than males. The authors suggested clonal diversity may have been underestimated. Because no day 14 peak-response samples were available, repertoires were characterized only after the peak T cell response. Conclusions about previously exposed vaccinees are limited, since just 5 or 6 AZD1222 recipients were seropositive for SARS-CoV-2 at baseline. Nearly half of unique spike-specific TCRs reportedly recognized epitopes outside regions mutated in the B.1.351 and B.1.1.7 variants. A significant rise in spike-specific TCR breadth and depth was observed after two AZD1222 doses relative to day 0 and relative to MenACWY recipients.

In the paper's terms, the time point label means: about 28 days (+/-7) after the second vaccine dose. AZD1222 recipients given second doses at about 4 weeks or at about 12 weeks were pooled, since spike-specific TCR depth and breadth were not found to differ between the two schedules. Vaccinee samples were obtained from the UK trials COV001 and COV002, which included a single-blind randomized controlled phase 2/3 trial of AZD1222 (ChAdOx1 nCoV-19) in healthy adults. For TCRbeta chain sequencing, PBMC samples were collected from trial participants at day 0 and at day 28 after the second dose. From the germline V gene (reference sequence), CDR1 is LGHDT and CDR2 is YNNKEL. At the junction V is shortened by 4 bases and J by 2 bases; bases outside the gene matches: 6. Counted from cysteine to phenylalanine, this CDR3 has 15 amino acids. This entry keeps only the CDR3 DNA: 45 bases, framed from base 1.

With regard to this clone: Its antigen is not yet known. No base quality values were provided; no much bigger clone lies one nucleotide off.

The CDR3 regions of human TCRbeta chains were subjected to immunosequencing. The original methods were these. Repertoire TCRs were matched against a reference library of SARS-CoV-2-specific TCRs generated with the MIRA antigen-specificity platform. Breadth was defined as the fraction of unique TCRs that were SARS-CoV-2-associated. Depth was defined as the fraction of total T cells that were SARS-CoV-2-associated. Using the MIRA data, each spike-specific TCR was mapped to the spike region that the TCR reacts to and placed in a CD4 or CD8 class. Log10-transformed breadth and depth values were compared by one-way ANOVA with Sidak's multiple comparisons tests. TCRdb holds this immuneACCESS table with in-frame rearrangements only. Some clones are missing; in checked studies, unresolved V genes explain under half, and the rest has no known cause. That table furnishes V, J and clone size, whereas the DNA furnished D and trimming. The sample table records 80,000 to 95,000 clones; 75% to 95% of these occur just once. Of the sample, less than 5.5% is held by the ten largest clones.

This material consisted of peripheral blood, taken 28 days after the second AZD1222 dose. The clonotype was recovered from an adult who received the AZD1222 COVID-19 vaccine. This chain joins TRBV3-1 (or the pseudogene TRBV3-2) to TRBJ2-3, with 7 bases in between that match TRBD1. The CDR3 protein: CASSPRQGITDTQYF. The DNA reads as follows: TGTGCCAGCAGCCCACGACAGGGAATCACAGATACGCAGTATTTT.